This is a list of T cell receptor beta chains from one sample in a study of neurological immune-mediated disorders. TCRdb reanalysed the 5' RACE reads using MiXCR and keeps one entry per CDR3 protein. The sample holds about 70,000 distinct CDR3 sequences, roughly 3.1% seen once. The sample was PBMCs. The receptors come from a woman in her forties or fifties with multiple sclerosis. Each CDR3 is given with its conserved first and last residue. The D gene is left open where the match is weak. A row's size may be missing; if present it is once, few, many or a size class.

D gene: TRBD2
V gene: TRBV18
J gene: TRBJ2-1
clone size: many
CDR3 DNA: TGTGCCAGCTCACCCGGACTAGCGGGACCAGAGCAGTTCTTC
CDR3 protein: CASSPGLAGPEQFF

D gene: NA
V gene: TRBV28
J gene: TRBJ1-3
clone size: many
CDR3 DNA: TGTGCCAGCAGTTTCCCATGGGGTGGAAACACCATATATTTT
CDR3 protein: CASSFPWGGNTIYF

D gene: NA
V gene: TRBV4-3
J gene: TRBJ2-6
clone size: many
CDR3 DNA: TGCGCCAGCAGCCAACAGGGAAGTGGGGCCAACGTCCTGACTTTC
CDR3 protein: CASSQQGSGANVLTF

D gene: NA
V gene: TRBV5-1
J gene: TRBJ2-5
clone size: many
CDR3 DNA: TGCGCCAGCAGCGTGGGGGAGACCCAGTACTTC
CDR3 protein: CASSVGETQYF

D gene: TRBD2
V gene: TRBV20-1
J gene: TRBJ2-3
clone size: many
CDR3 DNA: TGCAGTGCTAGAGCCAGACTAGCGGGACTCACAGATACGCAGTATTTT
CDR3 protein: CSARARLAGLTDTQYF

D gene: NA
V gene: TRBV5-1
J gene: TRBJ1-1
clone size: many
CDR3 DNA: TGCGCCAGCAGCTCGGGAGTCGCGAACACTGAAGCTTTCTTT
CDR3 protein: CASSSGVANTEAFF

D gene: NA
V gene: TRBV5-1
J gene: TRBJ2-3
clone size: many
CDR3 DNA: TGCGCCAGCAGCTTGGAGAGGGCCACAGATACGCAGTATTTT
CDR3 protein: CASSLERATDTQYF

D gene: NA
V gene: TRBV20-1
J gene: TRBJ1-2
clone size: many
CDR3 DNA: TGCAGTGCTAGAGCCCGTACCCCAGGGGATGGCTACACCTTC
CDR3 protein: CSARARTPGDGYTF

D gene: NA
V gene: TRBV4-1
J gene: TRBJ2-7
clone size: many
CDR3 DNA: TGCGCCAGCAGCCAAGAGGGGGCTACAGGGGAGGGCTCCTACGAGCAGTACTTC
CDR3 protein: CASSQEGATGEGSYEQYF

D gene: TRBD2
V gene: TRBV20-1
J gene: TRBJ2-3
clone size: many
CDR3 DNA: TGCAGTGCTCTACTAGCGGGACAAGATACGCAGTATTTT
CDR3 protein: CSALLAGQDTQYF

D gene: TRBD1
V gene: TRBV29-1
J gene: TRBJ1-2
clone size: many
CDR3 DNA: TGCAGCGTTGTAGCGGGGGACAGGGGTTCCTATGGCTACACCTTC
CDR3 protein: CSVVAGDRGSYGYTF

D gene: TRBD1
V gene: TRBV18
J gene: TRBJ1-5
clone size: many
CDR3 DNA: TGTGCCAGCTCACCTCAGGGGGCGATTATCCAGCCCCAGCATTTT
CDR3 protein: CASSPQGAIIQPQHF

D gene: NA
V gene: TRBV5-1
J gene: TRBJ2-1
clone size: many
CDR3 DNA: TGCGCCAGCAGCTTTCGAAAAACTCAATTCTCCTACAATGAGCAGTTCTTC
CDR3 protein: CASSFRKTQFSYNEQFF

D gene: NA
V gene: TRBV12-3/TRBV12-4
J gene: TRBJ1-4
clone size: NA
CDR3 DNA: TGTGCCAGCAGTTCCCGGCTCGGGACTTGGGAAAAACTGTTTTTT
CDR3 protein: CASSSRLGTWEKLFF

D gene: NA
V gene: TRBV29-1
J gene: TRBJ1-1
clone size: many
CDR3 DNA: TGCAGCGTGAAAACAGGGTCCACTGAAGCTTTCTTT
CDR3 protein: CSVKTGSTEAFF

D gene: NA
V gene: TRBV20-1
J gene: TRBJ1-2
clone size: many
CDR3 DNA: TGCAGTGCTCCTCCTGGGACCGCTGGGAGCTATGGCTACACCTTC
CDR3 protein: CSAPPGTAGSYGYTF

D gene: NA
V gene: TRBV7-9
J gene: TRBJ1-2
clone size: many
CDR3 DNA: TGTGCCACCAGTCGGGGCAGAGAGCACTATGGCTACACCTTC
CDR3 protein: CATSRGREHYGYTF

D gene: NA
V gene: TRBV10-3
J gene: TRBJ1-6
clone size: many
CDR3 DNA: TGTGCCATCAGTGAGTCAAGGGAAAGTAATTCACCCCTCCACTTT
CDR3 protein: CAISESRESNSPLHF

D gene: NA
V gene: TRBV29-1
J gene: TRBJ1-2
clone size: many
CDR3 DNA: TGCAGCGTCAATAAAGTGGGACGAGATGGCTACACCTTC
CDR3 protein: CSVNKVGRDGYTF

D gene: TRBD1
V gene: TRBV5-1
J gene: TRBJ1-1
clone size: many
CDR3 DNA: TGCGCCAGCAGCTTGGTCCCAGGGGGTTACACTGAAGCTTTCTTT
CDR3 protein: CASSLVPGGYTEAFF

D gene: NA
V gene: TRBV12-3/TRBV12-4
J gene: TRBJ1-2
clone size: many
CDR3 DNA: TGTGCCAGCAGTTTAGCTGGGGAAGGCCCCTATGGCTACACCTTC
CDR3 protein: CASSLAGEGPYGYTF

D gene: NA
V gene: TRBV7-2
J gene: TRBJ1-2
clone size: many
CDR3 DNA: TGTGCCAGCAGCCAGGGGATTGGGGCATACACCTTC
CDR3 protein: CASSQGIGAYTF

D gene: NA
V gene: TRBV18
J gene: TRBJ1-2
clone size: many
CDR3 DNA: TGTGCCAGCTCACCGATTTCGACAGGAACTAACTATGGCTACACCTTC
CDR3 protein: CASSPISTGTNYGYTF

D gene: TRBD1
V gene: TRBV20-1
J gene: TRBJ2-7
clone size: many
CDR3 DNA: TGCAGTGCTATTGGGACAGGGGAAATTATCTACGAGCAGTACTTC
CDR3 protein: CSAIGTGEIIYEQYF

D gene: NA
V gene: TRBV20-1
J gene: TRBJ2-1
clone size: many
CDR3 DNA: TGCAGTGCTAGGGATAGCGGTTCCTACAATGAGCAGTTCTTC
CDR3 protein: CSARDSGSYNEQFF

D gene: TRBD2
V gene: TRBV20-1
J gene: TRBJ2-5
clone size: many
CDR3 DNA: TGCAGTGCTAGGGCGGGAGGGGGCGCAGAGACCCAGTACTTC
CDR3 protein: CSARAGGGAETQYF

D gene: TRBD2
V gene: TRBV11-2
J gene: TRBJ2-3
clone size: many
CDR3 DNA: TGTGCCAGCAGCTTAGTACCCGGGACTACCTACACAGATACGCAGTATTTT
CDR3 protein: CASSLVPGTTYTDTQYF

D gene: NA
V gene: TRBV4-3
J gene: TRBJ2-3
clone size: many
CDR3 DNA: TGCGCCAGCAGCCAGAACCCCTCCGATACGCAGTATTTT
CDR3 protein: CASSQNPSDTQYF

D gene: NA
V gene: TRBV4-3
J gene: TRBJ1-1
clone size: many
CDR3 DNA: TGCGCCAGCAGCCAAGTGAGGGAGAGGGACACTGAAGCTTTCTTT
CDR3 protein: CASSQVRERDTEAFF

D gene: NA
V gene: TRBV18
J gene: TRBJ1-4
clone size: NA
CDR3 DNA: TGTGCCAGCTCACATCCGGGAAAGGGGGGAGAAAAACTGTTTTTT
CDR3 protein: CASSHPGKGGEKLFF

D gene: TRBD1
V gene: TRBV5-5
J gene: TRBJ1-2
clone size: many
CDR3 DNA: TGTGCCAGCAGCTTATATGTGACAGGCAAAGGGACAGAAAATGGCGGCTACACCTTC
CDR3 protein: CASSLYVTGKGTENGGYTF

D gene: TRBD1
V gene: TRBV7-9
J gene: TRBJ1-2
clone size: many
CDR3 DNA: TGTGCCAGCACCCGCAGACCAGGACAGGGGCCCAACTATGGCTACACCTTC
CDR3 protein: CASTRRPGQGPNYGYTF

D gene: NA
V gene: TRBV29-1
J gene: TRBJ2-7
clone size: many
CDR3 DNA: TGCAGCGTGCGGGGACTTTCGAGCTCCTACGAGCAGTACTTC
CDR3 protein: CSVRGLSSSYEQYF

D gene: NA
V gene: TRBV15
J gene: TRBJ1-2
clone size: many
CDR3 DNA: TGTGCCACCAGCAGGGAGGGGGGGGGACTCTATGGCTACACCTTC
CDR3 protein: CATSREGGGLYGYTF

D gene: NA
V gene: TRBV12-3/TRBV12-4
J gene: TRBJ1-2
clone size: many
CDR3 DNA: TGTGCCAGCAGTTTCGCAGGGCGCACTAACTATGGCTACACCTTC
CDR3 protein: CASSFAGRTNYGYTF

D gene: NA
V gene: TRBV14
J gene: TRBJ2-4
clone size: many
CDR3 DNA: TGTGCCAGCAGCCAAGAGGCGAGATCCGGCATTCAGTACTTC
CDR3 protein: CASSQEARSGIQYF